The 3 T cell receptor beta chains listed next were all sequenced from one sample in a study of cytomegalovirus exposure and HLA in healthy donors. The PCR made use of 60 Vbeta and 13 Jbeta primers. Libraries were prepared by immunoSEQ multiplex PCR; TCRdb keeps only in-frame clonotypes and omits some of them. The sample contains about 190,000 clones, around 78% of which appear only once. The sample comprised PBMCs. Source of these receptors: a woman in her thirties in good health and CMV-seropositive.

This clone occurred a few times. The chain joins TRBV19 to TRBJ2-3; TRBD1 matches at 9 bases. This CDR3 region has 14 residues. With 4 bases clipped from V and 3 bases from J, the junction kept 2 bases outside the gene matches. Germline CDR1 and CDR2: LNHDA and SQIVND (reference sequence). The CDR3 reads CASSNRGQTDTQYF. For the CDR3, the DNA is TGTGCCAGTAGTAACAGGGGGCAGACAGATACGCAGTATTTT.

The rearrangement joins TRBV10-3 to TRBJ1-6; tentatively, D is TRBD1 (5 bases). The V gene lost 3 bases and the J gene lost 5 bases, with 14 bases spanning the gap. This CDR3 region has 16 residues. Germline CDR1 is ENHRY and CDR2 is SYGVKD. Here the CDR3 reads CAISESKGLNNSPLHF. CDR3 DNA sequence: TGTGCCATCAGTGAATCGAAGGGACTCAATAATTCACCCCTCCACTTT.

This chain joins TRBV5-5 and TRBJ1-1, with D unclear. The CDR3 extends over 13 amino acids. Trimming removed 0 bases at V and 12 bases at J, with 15 bases between. Germline values: CDR1 SGHKS, CDR2 YYEKEE (reference sequence). Here the CDR3 DNA reads TGTGCCAGCAGCTTGGGGCCAGAGGTGATGACTTTCTTT. Translation gives CASSLGPEVMTFF. Full variable domain (remainder filled in from reference TRBV5-5 and TRBJ1-1): DAGVTQSPTHLIKTRGQQVTLRCSPISGHKSVSWYQQVLGQGPQFIFQYYEKEERGRGNFPDRFSARQFPNYSSELNVNALLLGDSALYLCASSLGPEVMTFFGQGTRLTVV.